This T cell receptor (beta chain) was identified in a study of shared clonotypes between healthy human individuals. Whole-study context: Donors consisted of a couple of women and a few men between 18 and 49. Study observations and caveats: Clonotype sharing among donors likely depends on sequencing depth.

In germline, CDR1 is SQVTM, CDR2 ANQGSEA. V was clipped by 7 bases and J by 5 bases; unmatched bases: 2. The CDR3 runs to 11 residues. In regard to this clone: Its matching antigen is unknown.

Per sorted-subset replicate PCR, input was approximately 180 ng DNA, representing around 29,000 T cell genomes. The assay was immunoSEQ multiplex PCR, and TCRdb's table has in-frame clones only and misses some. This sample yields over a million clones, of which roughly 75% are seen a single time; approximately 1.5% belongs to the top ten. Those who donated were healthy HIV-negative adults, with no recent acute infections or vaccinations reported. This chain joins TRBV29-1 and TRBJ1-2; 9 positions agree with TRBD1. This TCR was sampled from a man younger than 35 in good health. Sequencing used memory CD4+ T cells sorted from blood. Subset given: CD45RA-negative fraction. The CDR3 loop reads CSAGQGYGYTF. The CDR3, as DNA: TGCAGCGCTGGACAGGGGTATGGCTACACCTTC.